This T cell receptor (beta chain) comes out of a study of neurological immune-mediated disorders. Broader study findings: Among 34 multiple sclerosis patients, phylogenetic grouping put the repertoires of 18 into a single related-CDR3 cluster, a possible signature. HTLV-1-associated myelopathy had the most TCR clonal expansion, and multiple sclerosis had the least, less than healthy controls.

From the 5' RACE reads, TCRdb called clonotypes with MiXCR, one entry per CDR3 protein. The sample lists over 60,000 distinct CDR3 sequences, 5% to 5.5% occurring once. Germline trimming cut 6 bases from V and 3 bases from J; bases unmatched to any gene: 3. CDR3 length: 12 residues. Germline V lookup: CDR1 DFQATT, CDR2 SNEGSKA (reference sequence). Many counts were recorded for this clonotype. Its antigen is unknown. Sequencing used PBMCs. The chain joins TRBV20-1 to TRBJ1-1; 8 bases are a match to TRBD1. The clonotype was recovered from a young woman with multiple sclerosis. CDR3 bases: TGCAGTGCATCGACAGGGGACACTGAAGCTTTCTTT. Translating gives CSASTGDTEAFF.